This T cell receptor beta chain was recorded in a study of blood T cell repertoires in COVID-19. Study-wide context: PBMCs, B-cell-depleted T cells, or T cells were the source of the cDNA or gDNA that made up the material.

The CDR3 runs 18 residues. The germline V gene encodes CDR1 SGHDN and CDR2 FVKESK. V trimming: 4 bases; J trimming: 3 bases; junction bases outside the gene matches: 11. The study recruited people aged about 18 to 95 years across around 24 US areas. Participants reported their clinical history, and cohort assignment relied on those reports. In the original processing: Reference gene primer amplification gave estimated nucleated cell counts. The repertoire was sequenced with immunoSEQ multiplex PCR; TCRdb's copy has only in-frame clones and lacks some. That table gives V, J and clone size, and the DNA gave D and trimming. Found here are almost 400,000 clones, about 90% of them singletons; the top ten hold 1.7%.

Specimen: PBMCs or T cells enriched from blood (not recorded which). This clonotype originated in a woman between 25 and 40 years old who had recovered from COVID-19. The chain couples TRBV14 to TRBJ2-2, with TRBD2 identical over 10 bases. CDR3: CASSPLYRAGGHTGELFF. The CDR3 DNA follows: TGTGCCAGCAGCCCCCTGTATAGAGCGGGGGGGCACACCGGGGAGCTGTTTTTT. The complete variable domain, with remaining parts taken from reference TRBV14 and TRBJ2-2, reads EAGVTQFPSHSVIEKGQTVTLRCDPISGHDNLYWYRRVMGKEIKFLLHFVKESKQDESGMPNNRFLAERTGGTYSTLKVQPAELEDSGVYFCASSPLYRAGGHTGELFFGEGSRLTVL.